Presented here are 23 T cell receptor beta chains from one specimen sequenced in a study of Tregs in tolerant kidney transplant recipients. The data were produced by immunoSEQ multiplex PCR, yet TCRdb's version contains in-frame clones alone and is incomplete. The profile shows some 20,000 clones, about three fifths of them singletons. Their recognized antigens are unknown. The sequenced material came from Tregs from blood cultured with allogeneic cells. These receptors all come from a human donor in good health.

By its share, this clone is medium-sized. The chain has TRBV2 and TRBJ2-7; a possible D gene is TRBD2 (5 bases). Between the trimmed V and J ends, which lost 4 bases and 1 base, there was a span of 11 bases. In germline, CDR1 is SNHLY, CDR2 FYNNEI. The CDR3 runs to 14 residues. The CDR3 sequence: CASSARTGSYEQYF. The CDR3 nucleotides read TGTGCCAGCAGTGCTCGGACTGGGTCCTACGAGCAGTACTTC.

This rearrangement joins TRBV30 to TRBJ1-2; D remains unclear. Trimming shortened V by 5 bases and J by 4 bases, and 5 bases separated the two germline ends. Germline-derived CDR1 and CDR2 are GTSNPN and SVGIG (reference sequence). CDR3 length: 10 residues. CDR3 amino acids: CAWYSYGYTF. In DNA, the CDR3 is TGTGCCTGGTATAGCTATGGCTACACCTTC.

This clone was counted between two and nine times. The V gene is TRBV29-1, the J gene TRBJ1-2, with TRBD1 identical over 8 bases. This CDR3 comprises 14 residues. Germline values: CDR1 SQVTM, CDR2 ANQGSEA. V shed 6 bases, J shed 6 bases, and the junction held 12 bases outside the gene matches. CDR3 nucleotides: TGCAGCGTACTTCTCGGACAGGGAGGACATGGCTACACCTTC. It translates to CSVLLGQGGHGYTF.

This sequence joins TRBV13 and TRBJ1-3, with TRBD1 matching 9 bases. In germline, CDR1 is PRHDT, CDR2 FYEKMQ (reference sequence). V dropped 3 bases and J dropped 7; count of bases not matched to a gene: 7. The CDR3 covers 15 residues. Written as DNA, the CDR3 is TGTGCCAGCAGCTTCCGGGACAGGGACTGGAACACCATATATTTT. This encodes CASSFRDRDWNTIYF. The full variable domain, its missing parts supplied by reference TRBV13 and TRBJ1-3, is AAGVIQSPRHLIKEKRETATLKCYPIPRHDTVYWYQQGPGQDPQFLISFYEKMQSDKGSIPDRFSAQQFSDYHSELNMSSLELGDSALYFCASSFRDRDWNTIYFGEGSWLTVV.

This chain uses TRBV5-1 with TRBJ2-7; TRBD1 aligns across 12 bases. There are 16 residues in the CDR3. J was trimmed by 5 bases and V by 4 bases; bases with no gene match: 10. Per the germline V gene, CDR1 is SGHRS and CDR2 is YFSETQ. CDR3 amino acids: CASSTGGTGGFNEQYF. As DNA, the CDR3 is TGCGCCAGCAGCACTGGCGGGACAGGGGGCTTTAACGAGCAGTACTTC.

As for this clone: A junction boundary mismatches the germline segment, possibly from a read error. The chain links TRBV27 to TRBJ1-5; D is unresolved. This CDR3 has 9 amino acids. CDR1 is MNHEY and CDR2 is SMNVEV in the germline V gene (reference sequence). CDR3 residues: CASSPYPGF. In DNA form, the CDR3 reads TGTGCCAGCAGTCCATATCCGGGATTT.

The count of this clone is one. Compared with germline, one end of the junction differs, possibly owing to a read error. J is TRBJ2-1 and V is TRBV6-1; D is undetermined. The V gene's germline CDR1 is MNHNS and CDR2 SASEGT. This CDR3 has 13 amino acids. The chain's CDR3 is CAISAKGYNEQFF. As DNA, the CDR3 is TGTGCCATCAGTGCGAAGGGTTACAATGAGCAGTTCTTC.

The chain combines TRBV11-2 with TRBJ1-6; D uncertain. The CDR3 sequence is 15 residues long. The germline V gene encodes CDR1 SGHAT and CDR2 FQNNGV. V lost 1 base to trimming and J lost 10 bases, with 14 bases between them. The CDR3 DNA follows: TGTGCCAGCAGCTTAGGGGAAGGGCCAGCGTCACCCCTCCACTTT. Its translation is CASSLGEGPASPLHF.

This rearrangement joins TRBV10-3 to TRBJ1-2, with 9 positions matching TRBD1. V shed 0 bases, J shed 4 bases, and the junction held 6 bases outside the gene matches. CDR3 length equals 16 residues. In germline, CDR1 is ENHRY, CDR2 SYGVKD. The CDR3 reads CAISESGDRGSYGYTF. CDR3 nucleotide sequence: TGTGCCATCAGTGAGTCGGGAGACAGGGGGTCCTATGGCTACACCTTC.

The chain links TRBV11-2 to TRBJ2-5; 8 nucleotides align to TRBD1. Germline V gene sequence: CDR1 SGHAT, CDR2 FQNNGV. V gave up 5 bases and J gave up 5 bases; unmatched junction bases: 10. The CDR3 spans 15 residues. CDR3 nucleotides: TGTGCCAGCAGCACCAGAGCAGGGGGCTGGGAGACCCAGTACTTC. It yields the protein CASSTRAGGWETQYF.

The CDR3 nucleotides are TGTGCCAGCAGCTTAGCCAGACACACCGGGGAGCTGTTTTTT. Translation gives CASSLARHTGELFF. This chain connects TRBV7-2 to TRBJ2-2, with no clear D. Germline values: CDR1 SGHTA, CDR2 FQGNSA. V lost 0 bases, J lost 3 bases, and 5 bases lay in between. The CDR3 has 14 residues.

This chain links TRBV19 with TRBJ1-2; D not certain. The CDR3 is 12 amino acids. The ends were cut back, 6 bases at V and 2 bases at J, with 7 bases in the middle. Germline V gene data show CDR1 as LNHDA and CDR2 as SQIVND (reference sequence). In DNA, the CDR3 is TGTGCCAGTAGGTCGGAGAACTATGGCTACACCTTC. Protein sequence: CASRSENYGYTF.

The chain couples TRBV6-6 to TRBJ1-1; TRBD1 is a possible D gene (6 bases). This CDR3 contains 13 residues. Trimming stripped 5 bases from V and 2 bases from J, with 9 bases between. CDR1 and CDR2 from the germline V gene are MNHNY and SVGAGI (reference sequence). The DNA of the CDR3 is TGTGCCAGCAGTGGACAGTTAAACACTGAAGCTTTCTTT. Translation: CASSGQLNTEAFF.

By share of the sample, this clone is medium-sized. The chain uses TRBV7-2 and TRBJ1-2, with a possible D match to TRBD1 (5 bases). V dropped 2 bases and J dropped 7 bases, with 14 bases sitting between them. Germline lookup yields CDR1 SGHTA and CDR2 FQGNSA. The CDR3 consists of 14 residues. The CDR3 nucleotides read TGTGCCAGCAGCTTACTAGGGGATTTAGTTGGCTACACCTTC. Protein product: CASSLLGDLVGYTF.

In this sample, this clone turned up once. V is TRBV14 and J is TRBJ1-2; D is uncertain. The germline V gene has CDR1 SGHDN and CDR2 FVKESK. There are 15 residues in the CDR3. Trimming removed 5 bases from V and 5 bases from J, with 18 bases in between. CDR3 protein: CASSSPGGPFYGYTF. CDR3 sequence (DNA): TGTGCCAGCAGCTCTCCGGGTGGTCCCTTTTATGGCTACACCTTC.

The V gene is TRBV7-9, the J gene TRBJ2-1; the D gene is possibly TRBD1 (5 bases). This CDR3 has 14 amino acids. Germline V gene data show CDR1 as SEHNR and CDR2 as FQNEAQ (reference sequence). Between the trimmed V and J ends, which lost 1 base and 9 bases, there was a span of 13 bases. The CDR3 region has the DNA TGTGCCAGCAGCTTAGGGGGCACTCTTGGTGAGCAGTTCTTC. Translating it yields CASSLGGTLGEQFF.

The rearrangement uses TRBV6-5 and TRBJ2-7; D is unresolved. There are 13 residues in the CDR3. In germline, CDR1 is MNHEY, CDR2 SVGAGI. Trimming stripped 5 bases from V and 3 bases from J, with 11 bases between. The CDR3 loop is CASSVGRVYEQYF. As DNA, the CDR3 is TGTGCCAGCAGTGTCGGCCGCGTCTACGAGCAGTACTTC.

The V call is TRBV5-6, the J call TRBJ2-1; possibly TRBD1 or TRBD2 for D (5 bases each). Germline V gene lookup returns CDR1 SGHDT and CDR2 YYEEEE. With 0 bases removed from V and 7 bases from J, the gap between germline ends came to 8 bases. The CDR3 is 13 amino acids. CDR3 protein: CASSLAGRNEQFF. The CDR3 DNA is TGTGCCAGCAGCTTGGCGGGGCGAAATGAGCAGTTCTTC.

V gene TRBV6-5 combines with J gene TRBJ2-7; D possibly matches TRBD1 or TRBD2 (5 bases each). The CDR3 totals 12 residues. V gave up 4 bases and J gave up 7 bases, with 11 bases separating them. The germline gives CDR1 MNHEY, CDR2 SVGAGI. As DNA, the CDR3 is TGTGCCAGCAGTTTAACATGGGGGGAGCAGTACTTC. Its translation: CASSLTWGEQYF.

The V and J genes are TRBV9 and TRBJ1-3; D not resolved. The CDR3 is 14 residues long. CDR1 is SGDLS, CDR2 YYNGEE, per germline. Deletions cut 5 bases from V and 2 bases from J, with 11 bases between. CDR3 amino acids: CASSSSGAGNTIYF. Written as DNA, the CDR3 is TGTGCCAGCAGTTCATCGGGAGCTGGAAACACCATATATTTT.

V gene TRBV6-5 combines with J gene TRBJ2-3; D perhaps matches TRBD2 (7 bases). From germline, CDR1 is MNHEY and CDR2 SVGAGI. The V end lost 7 bases, the J end lost 5 bases, and 19 bases lay between the germline ends. The CDR3 extends over 15 amino acids. The CDR3 sequence: CASNGNRGAGDTQYF. DNA for the CDR3: TGTGCCAGCAATGGGAATCGGGGGGCAGGAGATACGCAGTATTTT.

This chain connects TRBV18 to TRBJ2-5; tentatively, D is TRBD2 (6 bases). This CDR3 is 12 amino acids long. In germline, CDR1 is KGHSH, CDR2 LQKENI. Deletions cut 8 bases from V and 5 bases from J, with 12 bases between. The CDR3 is CASPCRGETQYF. The CDR3, as DNA: TGTGCCAGCCCCTGCCGGGGGGAGACCCAGTACTTC.

This clone was observed a handful of times. Other DNA variants within this sample encode the same CDR3. This chain links TRBV15 with TRBJ2-5, with 14 positions matching TRBD2. The CDR3 sequence is 17 residues long. V shed 0 bases, J shed 7 bases, and the junction held 7 bases outside the gene matches. Per the germline V gene, CDR1 is LNHNV and CDR2 is YYDKDF (reference sequence). The CDR3 reads CATSRDYGGLAGATQYF. CDR3 in DNA: TGTGCCACCAGCAGAGATTATGGGGGACTAGCGGGAGCGACCCAGTACTTC. Looking up the rest from reference TRBV15 and TRBJ2-5 gives the full variable domain: DAMVIQNPRYQVTQFGKPVTLSCSQTLNHNVMYWYQQKSSQAPKLLFHYYDKDFNNEADTPDNFQSRRPNTSFCFLDIRSPGLGDTAMYLCATSRDYGGLAGATQYFGPGTRLLVL.